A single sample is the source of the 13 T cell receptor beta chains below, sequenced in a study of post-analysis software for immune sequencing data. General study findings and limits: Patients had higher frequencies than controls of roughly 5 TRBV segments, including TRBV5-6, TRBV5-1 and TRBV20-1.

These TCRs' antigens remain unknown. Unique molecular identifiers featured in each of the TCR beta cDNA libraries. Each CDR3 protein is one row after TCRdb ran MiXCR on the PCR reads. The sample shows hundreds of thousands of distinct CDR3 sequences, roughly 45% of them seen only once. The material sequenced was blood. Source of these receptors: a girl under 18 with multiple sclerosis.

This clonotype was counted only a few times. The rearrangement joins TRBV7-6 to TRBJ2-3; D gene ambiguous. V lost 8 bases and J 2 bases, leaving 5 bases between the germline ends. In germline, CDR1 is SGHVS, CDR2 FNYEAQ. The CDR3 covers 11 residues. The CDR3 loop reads CASGYTDTQYF. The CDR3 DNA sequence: TGTGCCAGCGGCTACACAGATACGCAGTATTTT.

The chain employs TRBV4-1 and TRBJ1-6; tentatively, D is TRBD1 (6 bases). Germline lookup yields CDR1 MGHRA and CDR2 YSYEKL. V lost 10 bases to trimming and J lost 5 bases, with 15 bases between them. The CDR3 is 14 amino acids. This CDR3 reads CATQLRQDNSPLHF. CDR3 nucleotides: TGCGCCACTCAACTAAGACAGGATAATTCACCCCTCCACTTT.

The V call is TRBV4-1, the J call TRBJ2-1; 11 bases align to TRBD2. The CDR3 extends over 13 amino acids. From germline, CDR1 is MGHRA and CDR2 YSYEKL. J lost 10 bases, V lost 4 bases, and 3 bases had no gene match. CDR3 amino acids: CASSPRLAGEQFF. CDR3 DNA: TGCGCCAGCAGCCCTAGACTAGCGGGAGAGCAGTTCTTC.

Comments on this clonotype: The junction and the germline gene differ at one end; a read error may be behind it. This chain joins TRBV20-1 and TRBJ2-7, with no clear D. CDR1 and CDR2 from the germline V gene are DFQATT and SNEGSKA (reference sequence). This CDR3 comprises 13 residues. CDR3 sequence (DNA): TGCGGTGCTAGGTTTCGCAGGAACTACGAGCAGTACTTC. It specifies CGARFRRNYEQYF.

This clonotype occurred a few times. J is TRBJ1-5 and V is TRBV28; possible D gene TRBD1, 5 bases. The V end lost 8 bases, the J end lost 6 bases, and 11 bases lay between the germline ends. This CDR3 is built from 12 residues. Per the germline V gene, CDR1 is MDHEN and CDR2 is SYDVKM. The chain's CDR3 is CASSWGSQPQHF. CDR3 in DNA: TGTGCCAGCTCGTGGGGGAGTCAGCCCCAGCATTTT.

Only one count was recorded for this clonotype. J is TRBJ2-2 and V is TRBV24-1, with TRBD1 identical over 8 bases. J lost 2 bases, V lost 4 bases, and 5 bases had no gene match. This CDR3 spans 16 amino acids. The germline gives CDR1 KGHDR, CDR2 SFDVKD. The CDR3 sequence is CATSEETGVNTGELFF. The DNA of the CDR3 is TGTGCCACCAGTGAAGAGACAGGGGTAAACACCGGGGAGCTGTTTTTT.

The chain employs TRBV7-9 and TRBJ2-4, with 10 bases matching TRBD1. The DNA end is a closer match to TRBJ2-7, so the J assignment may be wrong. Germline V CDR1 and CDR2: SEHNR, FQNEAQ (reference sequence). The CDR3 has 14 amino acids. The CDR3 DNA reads TGTGCCAGCAGCTTCGGGACAGGGGTTCACGAGCAGTACTTC. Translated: CASSFGTGVHEQYF.

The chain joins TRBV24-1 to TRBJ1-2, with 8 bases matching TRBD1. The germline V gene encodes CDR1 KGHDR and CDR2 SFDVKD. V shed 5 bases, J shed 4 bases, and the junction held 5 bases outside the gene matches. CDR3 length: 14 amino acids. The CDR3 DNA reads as TGTGCCACCAGTGGCGGACAGGGCTTCTATGGCTACACCTTC. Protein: CATSGGQGFYGYTF.

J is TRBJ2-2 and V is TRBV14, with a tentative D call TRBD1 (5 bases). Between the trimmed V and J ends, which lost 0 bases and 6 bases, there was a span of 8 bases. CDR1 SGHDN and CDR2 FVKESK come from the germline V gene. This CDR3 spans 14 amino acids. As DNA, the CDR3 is TGTGCCAGCAGCCAAGATAGGGGTCCCGGGGAGCTGTTTTTT. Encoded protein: CASSQDRGPGELFF.

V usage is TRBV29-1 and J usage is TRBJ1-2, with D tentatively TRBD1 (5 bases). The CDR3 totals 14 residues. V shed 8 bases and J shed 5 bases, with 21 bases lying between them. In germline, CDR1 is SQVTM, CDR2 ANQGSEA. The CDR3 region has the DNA TGCAGCCCCCACCGGGGGGGTTCGTTTTATGGCTACACCTTC. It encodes CSPHRGGSFYGYTF.

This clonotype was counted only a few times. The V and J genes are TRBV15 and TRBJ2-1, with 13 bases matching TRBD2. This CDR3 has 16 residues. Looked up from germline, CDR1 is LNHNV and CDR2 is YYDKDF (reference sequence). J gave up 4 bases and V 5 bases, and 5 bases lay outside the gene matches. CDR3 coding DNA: TGTGCCACCAGCTGGGGACTAGCGGGGCAATACAATGAGCAGTTCTTC. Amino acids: CATSWGLAGQYNEQFF.

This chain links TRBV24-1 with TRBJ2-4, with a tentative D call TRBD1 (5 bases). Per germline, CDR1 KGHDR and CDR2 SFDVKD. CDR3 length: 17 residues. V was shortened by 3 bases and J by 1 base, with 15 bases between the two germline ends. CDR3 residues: CATSDAAAGLAKNIQYF. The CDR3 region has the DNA TGTGCCACCAGTGATGCTGCAGCAGGGTTGGCCAAAAACATTCAGTACTTC.

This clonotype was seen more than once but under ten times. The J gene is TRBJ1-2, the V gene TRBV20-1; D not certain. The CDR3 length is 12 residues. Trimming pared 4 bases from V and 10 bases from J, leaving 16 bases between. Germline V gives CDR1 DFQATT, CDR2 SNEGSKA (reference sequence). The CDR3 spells CSATGGVDDYTF. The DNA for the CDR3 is TGCAGTGCTACCGGTGGGGTAGATGACTACACCTTC.